What follows are 13 T cell receptor beta chains derived from one specimen sequenced in a study of T-cell reconstitution after alpha-beta-depleted transplantation in children. Unique molecular identifiers were built into the TCRbeta library. MiXCR, applied by TCRdb to the PCR reads, yields one record per CDR3 protein. Among about half a million distinct CDR3 sequences listed, under 15% were seen once. Sequences were derived from PBMCs from the stem cell graft donor, sampled from the stem cell graft. The source of these receptors is a human donor who donated a stem cell graft to a child with combined immunodeficiency.

Only a few counts were recorded for this clonotype. The CDR3 spells CASSVGADEQFF. DNA for the CDR3: TGTGCCAGCAGCGTAGGAGCGGATGAGCAGTTCTTC. The chain recombines TRBV9 with TRBJ2-1; possibly TRBD2 for D (5 bases). The CDR3 spans 12 residues. V was pared by 0 bases and J by 8 bases, with 6 bases between. Per germline, CDR1 SGDLS and CDR2 YYNGEE.

The chain combines TRBV15 with TRBJ2-5; 12 nucleotides align to TRBD1. Germline assignment: CDR1 LNHNV and CDR2 YYDKDF (reference sequence). V lost 5 bases to trimming and J lost 2 bases; unmatched junction nucleotides: 3. The CDR3 contains 15 residues. The CDR3 region has the DNA TGTGCCACCAGCCGGGACAGGGGGCGACAAGAGACCCAGTACTTC. It is translated as CATSRDRGRQETQYF.

This clonotype showed up many times. This chain joins TRBV10-3 and TRBJ2-2; D may match TRBD1 or TRBD2 (6 bases each). The CDR3 sequence is 15 residues long. From germline, CDR1 is ENHRY and CDR2 SYGVKD. The ends were cut back, 2 bases at V and 4 bases at J, with 11 bases in the middle. The CDR3 DNA follows: TGTGCCATCAGTGAGGTGGGGGGCCGCACCGGGGAGCTGTTTTTT. This gives the protein CAISEVGGRTGELFF.

There are many counts of this clonotype. The V gene is TRBV7-9, the J gene TRBJ1-6; 11 bases are a match to TRBD1. CDR1 and CDR2 (germline): SEHNR, FQNEAQ (reference sequence). With 1 base clipped from V and 9 bases from J, the junction kept 2 bases outside the gene matches. This CDR3 comprises 15 residues. CDR3 sequence reads: CASSLVGTGGSPLHF. CDR3 sequence (DNA): TGTGCCAGCAGCTTAGTCGGGACAGGGGGTTCACCCCTCCACTTT.

This clonotype was seen many times. This sequence joins TRBV29-1 and TRBJ1-6, with D possibly matching TRBD1 (6 bases). V lost 5 bases to trimming and J lost 9 bases, with 14 bases between them. The CDR3 contains 13 residues. Germline CDR1 SQVTM, CDR2 ANQGSEA. The CDR3 nucleotides are TGCAGCGTTCGTTGGACAGCGGGTTCACCCCTCCACTTT. It yields the protein CSVRWTAGSPLHF.

As concerns this clonotype: The DNA is omitted, as the CDR3 cannot be located on it reliably, and the CDR3 follows TCRdb's listing. The chain's CDR3 is CASSSSHTYEQYF. V is TRBV4-1 and J is TRBJ2-7. The germline CDR1 and CDR2 sequences are MGHRA and YSYEKL. Inclusive of both ends, the CDR3 amounts to 13 amino acids.

This clonotype was recorded many times. J is TRBJ2-7 and V is TRBV15; 9 bases agree with TRBD1. CDR3 length: 16 amino acids. V shed 4 bases and J 2 bases; nucleotides not matched to a gene: 9. Germline CDR1 LNHNV, CDR2 YYDKDF (reference sequence). Here the CDR3 reads CATSNPTGTGTYEQYF. In DNA form, the CDR3 reads TGTGCCACCAGCAATCCTACCGGGACAGGGACCTACGAGCAGTACTTC.

This clonotype was observed once. This chain uses TRBV28 with TRBJ2-5; D is ambiguous. The CDR3 is 15 residues long. Trimming took 2 bases from V and 7 from J, leaving 17 bases between them. Germline V gene data show CDR1 as MDHEN and CDR2 as SYDVKM. For the CDR3, the DNA is TGTGCCAGCAGTTTAGCCCGTGGCAGCTCGGGGACCCAGTACTTC. Amino acids: CASSLARGSSGTQYF.

This clonotype has at least ten counts. The V call is TRBV4-1, the J call TRBJ1-5, with D possibly being TRBD1 (5 bases). The CDR3 loop spans 15 amino acids. Germline V gene lookup returns CDR1 MGHRA and CDR2 YSYEKL. V lost 1 base and J 11 bases, leaving 18 bases between the germline ends. In DNA, the CDR3 is TGCGCCAGCAGCCAAGGTCCTCAGGGAGGGGTGGCCCAGCATTTT. This sequence encodes CASSQGPQGGVAQHF.

This clonotype was seen more than once but under ten times. As DNA, the CDR3 is TGTGCCAGCAGTTCTAGTCCAAGGTCATCCTACGAGCAGTACTTC. Encoded protein: CASSSSPRSSYEQYF. The chain links TRBV6-5 to TRBJ2-7; no clear D gene. Trimming left V 4 bases short and J 1 base short, with 14 bases between. The CDR3 is made up of 15 amino acids. Germline V gene sequence: CDR1 MNHEY, CDR2 SVGAGI.

This clonotype was observed a few times. The gene calls are TRBV5-1 and TRBJ2-7; D not resolved. Trimming shortened V by 3 bases and J by 3 bases, and 10 bases separated the two germline ends. This CDR3 comprises 13 residues. CDR1 is SGHRS, CDR2 YFSETQ, per germline. CDR3 protein: CASSSTLVYEQYF. Here the CDR3 DNA reads TGCGCCAGCAGCTCCACACTCGTCTACGAGCAGTACTTC. Full variable domain (remainder filled in from reference TRBV5-1 and TRBJ2-7): KAGVTQTPRYLIKTRGQQVTLSCSPISGHRSVSWYQQTPGQGLQFLFEYFSETQRNKGNFPGRFSGRQFSNSRSEMNVSTLELGDSALYLCASSSTLVYEQYFGPGTRLTVT.

This clonotype has at least ten counts. The V call is TRBV4-3, the J call TRBJ2-2; D is possibly TRBD2 (6 bases). The CDR3 is 17 amino acids. Germline V gene sequence: CDR1 LGHNA, CDR2 YSLEER. Trimming removed 0 bases at V and 6 bases at J, with 17 bases between. The CDR3: CASSQDSKGWRAGELFF. The CDR3 bases are TGCGCCAGCAGCCAAGATTCGAAGGGCTGGAGGGCCGGGGAGCTGTTTTTT.

This clonotype was recorded at least ten times. This sequence joins TRBV12-3 or TRBV12-4 and TRBJ2-2; tentative D call: TRBD2 (7 bases). The CDR3 covers 15 residues. Trimming shortened V by 5 bases and J by 5 bases, and 15 bases separated the two germline ends. Here the CDR3 reads CASSLRGGRTGELFF. The CDR3 DNA is TGTGCCAGCAGTCTAAGGGGGGGAAGGACCGGGGAGCTGTTTTTT.